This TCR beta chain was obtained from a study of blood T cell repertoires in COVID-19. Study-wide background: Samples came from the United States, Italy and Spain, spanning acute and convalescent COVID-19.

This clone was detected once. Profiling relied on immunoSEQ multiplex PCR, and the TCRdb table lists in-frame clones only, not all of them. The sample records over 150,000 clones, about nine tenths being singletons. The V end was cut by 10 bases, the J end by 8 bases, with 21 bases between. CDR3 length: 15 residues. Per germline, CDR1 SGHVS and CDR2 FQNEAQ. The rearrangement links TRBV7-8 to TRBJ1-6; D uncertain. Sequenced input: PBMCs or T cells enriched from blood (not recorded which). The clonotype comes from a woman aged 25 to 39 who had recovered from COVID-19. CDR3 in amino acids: CATIPGRFSHSPLHF. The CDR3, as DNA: TGTGCCACCATACCGGGGAGGTTTTCCCATTCACCCCTCCACTTT.